This record concerns one T cell receptor (beta chain) sequence. Its antigen is not identified. The length of the CDR3 is 16 residues. The V segment lost 6 bases and the J segment 5 bases; nucleotides outside the gene matches: 12. The germline CDR1 and CDR2 sequences are MNHNY and SVGAGI (reference sequence). This sample is part of a study of naive and memory T cell subsets. General study results and limits: This RNA-based method may be sensitive to activation-related transcript changes. Tuberculin site TCR excess was interpreted as type IV hypersensitivity infiltration.

Amplification of ligated cDNA took four PCR rounds with SP2 and nested alpha and beta constant primers. Blood and skin TCR RNA was reverse transcribed with alpha and beta constant primers. TCRdb reprocessed the UMI-ligation and nested PCR reads via MiXCR and lists one record per CDR3 protein. This table has approximately 37,000 distinct CDR3 sequences, more than 9.5% appearing once. Stated treatment: skin biopsy from PPD injection site in Mantoux-positive individual. The library had UMIs added by 3' ligation of an oligonucleotide to TCR cDNA. Skin biopsies came from PPD injection sites in Mantoux-positive individuals.

The chain links TRBV6-6 to TRBJ2-2; 7 nucleotides agree with TRBD2. The sequencing here drew on skin, taken from a tuberculin skin test site. This TCR was recovered from an adult in good health. This CDR3 is CASRRWEGLETGELFF. CDR3 DNA: TGTGCCAGCAGAAGGTGGGAGGGCCTGGAAACCGGGGAGCTGTTTTTT.